This T cell receptor (beta chain) was profiled in a study of spatial heterogeneity in lung cancer. TCRdb reprocessed the 5' RACE reads via MiXCR and lists one record per CDR3 protein. This table holds approximately 100,000 distinct CDR3 sequences, approximately 20% found once. The time point is: blood at routine non-recurrence follow-up after resection. This clonotype was counted only a few times. Between the trimmed V and J ends, which lost 5 bases and 1 base, there was a span of 11 bases. CDR3 length: 14 residues. The germline gives CDR1 LGHDT, CDR2 YNNKEL (reference sequence). Specimen: PBMCs, collected at follow-up. The receptor was isolated from a male donor with early-stage non-small cell lung cancer. The gene calls are TRBV3-1 and TRBJ2-5; D may match TRBD1 or TRBD2 (5 bases each). Written as DNA, the CDR3 is TGTGCCAGCAGCTTCCCCGGGGCCCAAGAGACCCAGTACTTC. It translates to CASSFPGAQETQYF.